The entry that follows covers one T cell receptor beta chain sequence. This clonotype has a handful of counts. Its binding antigen is unknown. The input lacks base qualities; no much larger clone sits a single base away. This specimen's treatment or condition label, interpreted: approximately 10-day PBMC culture with coronavirus spike peptide pools or control peptides (ViraFEST assay). The ViraFEST assay, used in the study, expanded antigen-specific T cells with peptide pools and then identified the expanded clonotypes through TCR sequencing. The convalescent patients' positive SARS-CoV-2 PCR tests were from March to December 2020, which was before the Alpha, Beta and Delta variants emerged in the United States. Two million PBMCs per well were cultured in IMDM with approximately 5% human AB serum and 8 to 10 IU/ml IL-2, plus 10 ug/ml peptide pools. Half of the culture medium was replaced with fresh IL-2-containing medium on days 3 and 7. Once the cells had been in culture for less than 11 days, the EasySep CD4+ T cell isolation kit was used to isolate CD4+ T cells by negative selection. Ficoll-Paque Plus gradient centrifugation was used to isolate PBMCs from whole blood, and the isolated PBMCs were then either used fresh or cryopreserved at -140C. Triplicate wells were generally used for each culture condition.

The CDR3 sequence holds 15 residues, the cysteine and phenylalanine included. The DNA shown is the 45-base CDR3, in frame from base 1. CDR1 and CDR2 were assigned from the germline V gene as MNHNS and SASEGT. V lost 5 bases and J lost 3 bases, and the count of bases not matched to a germline gene is 7. The sample originates from a study of vaccination and CD4 T cells after COVID-19 (dated 2022 in TCRdb). With respect to the entire study: Convalescent patients had a positive SARS-CoV-2 result on nasal swab PCR, and of these patients, nine had mild disease and one had severe disease. Six males and four females were included in the convalescent cohort, with two Hispanic individuals, seven Caucasians, two Asians and one multiracial person represented. Two doses of either the Pfizer-BioNTech BNT162b2 vaccine (n=8) or the Moderna mRNA-1273 vaccine (n=2) were administered to participants. Post-COVID blood samples from convalescent patients were collected a median of approximately 93 days after diagnosis, with a range of roughly 35 to 180 days. Post-vaccine blood samples were taken a median of about 72 days after the second vaccine dose, with a range of 14 to 241 days. Culture stimuli were overlapping spike peptide pools from SARS-CoV-2 and from the common cold coronaviruses HCoV-NL63, HCoV-OC43 and HCoV-229E. Control cultures received a CEFX viral epitope pool as the positive control, an HIV-1 Nef peptide pool as the negative control, or no peptide. The spike-specific CD4+ TCR repertoire was compared before and after mRNA vaccination in over 9 COVID-19 convalescent patients and a few infection-naive healthy vaccine recipients. Broader findings and caveats from the paper: The median count of SARS-CoV-2-reactive clonotypes went up from 20 to 25 after infection to a few dozen after vaccination, although the change was not significant. The study included relatively few convalescent patients and did not analyze early timepoints after natural infection. In convalescent patients, a median 86.3% of post-vaccine SARS-CoV-2-reactive clones were detected only after vaccination, and vaccine-specific priming was suggested by this finding. Of the vaccine-specific clones found in convalescent patients, nearly all (304 of 307) were mono-reactive for SARS-CoV-2 spike instead of being cross-reactive with common cold coronaviruses.

The library was obtained by PCR. At the Johns Hopkins FTIC core, DNA from the cultured CD4+ T cells underwent TCR sequencing with the Oncomine TCR Beta short-read assay. The QIAamp micro DNA kit was used to extract genomic DNA from the cultured CD4+ T cells. The Oncomine TCR Beta libraries from cultured CD4+ T cells were pooled using unique dual indexes and then sequenced on an Illumina iSeq 100. In the authors' own workflow: Non-productive sequences were filtered out, and CDR3s that did not start with C, did not end with F or W, or were shorter than 7 amino acids were discarded. The MANAFEST web application identified antigen-specific clonotypes by comparing peptide-stimulated wells against reference wells and other culture wells. To be called positive, a clone needed an FDR below 0.05, an odds ratio above 5, and a productive frequency above 0.1% in at least two of three replicate wells. Clonotypes that were significantly expanded in both SARS-CoV-2 spike wells and at least one common cold coronavirus spike condition were defined as cross-reactive. Similarity between CDR3 sequences was evaluated in R version 3.6.1 using Levenshtein distances (stringdist) and unrooted phylogenetic trees (ape). The public reads were quality trimmed at Q25 with fastp and then assembled into clones with MiXCR by TCRdb, keeping productive beta chains. Merged by CDR3 protein, the rows form single entries marked with the most common genes and DNA. In this record, the V and J calls reflect TCRdb's handling and not the investigators' own analysis. This sample has 16,000 or so distinct CDR3 sequences in its table, and around half of those were observed once. Jointly, the top ten make up roughly 3.6% of the sample.

The source was CD4+ T cells from blood, cultured in vitro, collected before SARS-CoV-2 vaccination. The rearranged segments are TRBV6-1 and TRBJ1-1; 9 junctional bases match TRBD1. This TCR derives from a human donor who had recovered from COVID-19. The CDR3 in this case is CASSPRQGVYTEAFF. The base sequence is TGTGCCAGCAGTCCACGACAGGGGGTTTACACTGAAGCTTTCTTT.